A selection of T cell receptor beta chains follows, all from one sample in a study of human thymus T cells. Produced via immunoSEQ multiplex PCR; TCRdb's table is partial and in-frame only. This sample has some 44,000 clones, with 95% found just once. The sequenced sample consisted of blood. These TCRs come from a girl under three years old with a congenital heart defect but otherwise immunologically healthy. The CDR3 runs from the conserved cysteine through the conserved F or W. D genes are given only for firm matches. Clone size is stated in some rows and not others, as once, few, many or a class when expanded.

v_call: TRBV6-1; cdr3_length: 15; d_call: -; j_call: TRBJ1-1; clone_size: -; cdr3_aa: CASSIQDRLPTEAFF; cdr3_nt: TGTGCCAGCAGTATACAAGACAGGCTACCTACTGAAGCTTTCTTT
v_call: TRBV4-1; cdr3_length: 17; d_call: -; j_call: TRBJ2-3; clone_size: -; cdr3_aa: CASSLVFSTGVKDTQYF; cdr3_nt: TGCGCCAGCAGCCTAGTCTTCTCTACGGGAGTTAAAGATACGCAGTATTTT
v_call: TRBV28; cdr3_length: 17; d_call: -; j_call: TRBJ2-5; clone_size: -; cdr3_aa: CASWKGGSRLTRETQYF; cdr3_nt: TGTGCCAGCTGGAAAGGGGGGTCCCGTCTAACAAGAGAGACCCAGTACTTC
v_call: TRBV9; cdr3_length: 16; d_call: TRBD1; j_call: TRBJ1-4; clone_size: once; cdr3_aa: CASSGRGQGVNEKLFF; cdr3_nt: TGTGCCAGCAGCGGACGAGGACAGGGGGTTAATGAAAAACTGTTTTTT
v_call: TRBV29-1; cdr3_length: 13; d_call: -; j_call: TRBJ1-5; clone_size: -; cdr3_aa: CSVVLAGGQPQHF; cdr3_nt: TGCAGCGTTGTACTAGCGGGAGGTCAGCCCCAGCATTTT
v_call: TRBV28; cdr3_length: 14; d_call: -; j_call: TRBJ2-7; clone_size: -; cdr3_aa: CASSLWPENYEQYF; cdr3_nt: TGTGCCAGCAGTTTATGGCCAGAGAACTACGAGCAGTACTTC
v_call: TRBV25-1; cdr3_length: 13; d_call: TRBD1; j_call: TRBJ1-4; clone_size: -; cdr3_aa: CASSPQGNEKLFF; cdr3_nt: TGTGCCAGCAGCCCACAGGGGAATGAAAAACTGTTTTTT
v_call: TRBV2; cdr3_length: 14; d_call: TRBD2; j_call: TRBJ2-1; clone_size: -; cdr3_aa: CASSASGTYNEQFF; cdr3_nt: TGTGCCAGCAGTGCTAGCGGGACCTACAATGAGCAGTTCTTC
v_call: TRBV2; cdr3_length: 17; d_call: -; j_call: TRBJ2-7; clone_size: -; cdr3_aa: CATDPTGARGASYEQYF; cdr3_nt: TGTGCCACCGACCCGACGGGGGCACGGGGGGCGTCCTACGAGCAGTACTTC
v_call: TRBV5-8; cdr3_length: 14; d_call: -; j_call: TRBJ1-2; clone_size: -; cdr3_aa: CASINRWGLSGYTF; cdr3_nt: TGTGCCAGCATCAACCGCTGGGGCCTAAGTGGCTACACCTTC
v_call: TRBV6-1; cdr3_length: 13; d_call: -; j_call: TRBJ2-7; clone_size: -; cdr3_aa: CASESPNSYEQYF; cdr3_nt: TGTGCCAGCGAGTCACCGAACTCCTACGAGCAGTACTTC
v_call: TRBV28; cdr3_length: 15; d_call: -; j_call: TRBJ2-7; clone_size: -; cdr3_aa: CASSSRRNLGYEQYF; cdr3_nt: TGTGCCAGCAGTTCCAGACGGAACCTGGGCTACGAGCAGTACTTC
v_call: TRBV7-9; cdr3_length: 13; d_call: -; j_call: TRBJ1-4; clone_size: -; cdr3_aa: CASSPPGGGKLFF; cdr3_nt: TGTGCCAGCAGTCCACCGGGCGGGGGAAAACTGTTTTTT
v_call: TRBV27; cdr3_length: 13; d_call: -; j_call: TRBJ2-2; clone_size: -; cdr3_aa: CASSGGFDGELFF; cdr3_nt: TGTGCCAGCAGCGGGGGATTCGACGGGGAGCTGTTTTTT
v_call: TRBV9; cdr3_length: 15; d_call: TRBD2; j_call: TRBJ2-1; clone_size: -; cdr3_aa: CASSLSGSPYNEQFF; cdr3_nt: TGTGCCAGCAGTCTTAGCGGGAGCCCCTACAATGAGCAGTTCTTC
v_call: TRBV28; cdr3_length: 13; d_call: -; j_call: TRBJ1-1; clone_size: -; cdr3_aa: CASSLGSRSQAFF; cdr3_nt: TGTGCCAGCAGTTTAGGTAGCCGATCTCAAGCTTTCTTT
v_call: TRBV7-3; cdr3_length: 17; d_call: -; j_call: TRBJ1-1; clone_size: -; cdr3_aa: CASSPTLYRPGDTEAFF; cdr3_nt: TGTGCCAGCAGCCCGACCCTATACAGGCCCGGAGACACTGAAGCTTTCTTT
v_call: TRBV5-4; cdr3_length: 13; d_call: -; j_call: TRBJ2-3; clone_size: -; cdr3_aa: CASSLDSTDTQYF; cdr3_nt: TGTGCCAGCAGCTTGGACAGCACAGATACGCAGTATTTT
v_call: TRBV20-1; cdr3_length: 11; d_call: -; j_call: TRBJ2-7; clone_size: -; cdr3_aa: CSASRGVEQYF; cdr3_nt: TGCAGTGCTAGCAGGGGGGTTGAGCAGTACTTC
v_call: TRBV6-7; cdr3_length: 15; d_call: TRBD2; j_call: TRBJ2-7; clone_size: -; cdr3_aa: CASSYSNSGSDEQYF; cdr3_nt: TGTGCCAGCAGTTACTCGAATAGCGGGAGCGACGAGCAGTACTTC
v_call: TRBV2; cdr3_length: 18; d_call: -; j_call: TRBJ1-5; clone_size: -; cdr3_aa: CASSRRKQGRVSNQPQHF; cdr3_nt: TGTGCCAGCAGCCGGAGAAAACAGGGAAGAGTTAGCAATCAGCCCCAGCATTTT
v_call: TRBV18; cdr3_length: 13; d_call: -; j_call: TRBJ2-7; clone_size: -; cdr3_aa: CASSHESSYEQYF; cdr3_nt: TGTGCCAGCTCTCACGAAAGTTCCTACGAGCAGTACTTC
v_call: TRBV19; cdr3_length: 13; d_call: -; j_call: TRBJ2-2; clone_size: -; cdr3_aa: CASRGRQSGELFF; cdr3_nt: TGTGCCAGTAGGGGGCGACAGTCCGGGGAGCTGTTTTTT
v_call: TRBV30; cdr3_length: 15; d_call: TRBD2; j_call: TRBJ2-2; clone_size: once; cdr3_aa: CAWSGPGGPTGELFF; cdr3_nt: TGTGCCTGGAGTGGCCCGGGAGGGCCAACCGGGGAGCTGTTTTTT
v_call: TRBV10-3; cdr3_length: 14; d_call: TRBD1; j_call: TRBJ1-2; clone_size: -; cdr3_aa: CAISEPARQGSYTF; cdr3_nt: TGTGCCATCAGTGAACCGGCGCGACAGGGCAGCTACACCTTC
v_call: TRBV28; cdr3_length: 15; d_call: TRBD1; j_call: TRBJ1-5; clone_size: -; cdr3_aa: CASSLYGQGDQPQHF; cdr3_nt: TGTGCCAGCAGTTTATACGGACAGGGGGATCAGCCCCAGCATTTT
v_call: TRBV18; cdr3_length: 14; d_call: -; j_call: TRBJ2-1; clone_size: -; cdr3_aa: CASSPAGLYNEQFF; cdr3_nt: TGTGCCAGCTCACCGGCAGGGCTCTACAATGAGCAGTTCTTC
v_call: TRBV21-1; cdr3_length: 14; d_call: -; j_call: TRBJ1-1; clone_size: -; cdr3_aa: CASSKATGGTEAFF; cdr3_nt: TGTGCCAGCAGCAAAGCGACAGGGGGCACTGAAGCTTTCTTT
v_call: TRBV7-9; cdr3_length: 16; d_call: TRBD2; j_call: TRBJ2-4; clone_size: once; cdr3_aa: CASSWEGGPSGRNQYF; cdr3_nt: TGTGCCAGCAGCTGGGAGGGAGGGCCTAGCGGGAGGAATCAGTACTTC
v_call: TRBV7-2; cdr3_length: 18; d_call: TRBD2; j_call: TRBJ2-5; clone_size: -; cdr3_aa: CASSLGLAVRELVETQYF; cdr3_nt: TGTGCCAGCAGCTTAGGCCTAGCGGTCCGGGAATTGGTAGAGACCCAGTACTTC
v_call: TRBV30; cdr3_length: 14; d_call: TRBD2; j_call: TRBJ2-7; clone_size: -; cdr3_aa: CAWGTSPRGYEQYF; cdr3_nt: TGTGCCTGGGGGACTAGCCCTCGAGGGTACGAGCAGTACTTC
v_call: TRBV19; cdr3_length: 12; d_call: TRBD1; j_call: TRBJ1-2; clone_size: -; cdr3_aa: CASSRGRYGYTF; cdr3_nt: TGTGCCAGTAGCAGGGGGCGGTATGGCTACACCTTC
v_call: TRBV19; cdr3_length: 14; d_call: -; j_call: TRBJ1-5; clone_size: once; cdr3_aa: CASSKGDSNQPQHF; cdr3_nt: TGTGCCAGTAGTAAAGGGGATAGCAATCAGCCCCAGCATTTT
v_call: TRBV18; cdr3_length: 16; d_call: -; j_call: TRBJ1-2; clone_size: -; cdr3_aa: CASSPLGVKINYGYTF; cdr3_nt: TGTGCCAGCTCACCATTGGGGGTTAAAATAAACTATGGCTACACCTTC
v_call: TRBV11-2; cdr3_length: 14; d_call: TRBD2; j_call: TRBJ2-5; clone_size: once; cdr3_aa: CASTRTSGKETQYF; cdr3_nt: TGTGCCAGCACCCGAACTAGCGGGAAAGAGACCCAGTACTTC
v_call: TRBV11-2; cdr3_length: 13; d_call: -; j_call: TRBJ1-1; clone_size: -; cdr3_aa: CASSLDYRVGAFF; cdr3_nt: TGTGCCAGCAGCTTAGATTACCGGGTTGGAGCTTTCTTT
v_call: TRBV4-1; cdr3_length: 13; d_call: -; j_call: TRBJ1-1; clone_size: -; cdr3_aa: CASSFDRNTEAFF; cdr3_nt: TGCGCCAGCAGCTTCGACAGAAACACTGAAGCTTTCTTT
v_call: TRBV5-6; cdr3_length: 11; d_call: -; j_call: TRBJ1-2; clone_size: -; cdr3_aa: CASSWSGGYTF; cdr3_nt: TGTGCCAGCAGCTGGTCCGGGGGCTACACCTTC
v_call: TRBV7-9; cdr3_length: 12; d_call: TRBD2; j_call: TRBJ2-1; clone_size: -; cdr3_aa: CASQREGNEQFF; cdr3_nt: TGTGCCAGCCAGAGGGAGGGCAATGAGCAGTTCTTC
v_call: TRBV7-9; cdr3_length: 16; d_call: TRBD1; j_call: TRBJ1-3; clone_size: -; cdr3_aa: CASSAGTESSGNTIYF; cdr3_nt: TGTGCCAGCAGCGCCGGGACAGAGAGCTCTGGAAACACCATATATTTT
v_call: TRBV21-1; cdr3_length: 16; d_call: -; j_call: TRBJ2-7; clone_size: -; cdr3_aa: CASSKGRQGRAYEQYF; cdr3_nt: TGTGCCAGCAGCAAAGGCCGACAGGGGAGGGCCTACGAGCAGTACTTC
v_call: TRBV6-1; cdr3_length: 15; d_call: -; j_call: TRBJ2-7; clone_size: -; cdr3_aa: CASSESWAAVYEQYF; cdr3_nt: TGTGCCAGCAGTGAATCTTGGGCAGCGGTCTACGAGCAGTACTTC